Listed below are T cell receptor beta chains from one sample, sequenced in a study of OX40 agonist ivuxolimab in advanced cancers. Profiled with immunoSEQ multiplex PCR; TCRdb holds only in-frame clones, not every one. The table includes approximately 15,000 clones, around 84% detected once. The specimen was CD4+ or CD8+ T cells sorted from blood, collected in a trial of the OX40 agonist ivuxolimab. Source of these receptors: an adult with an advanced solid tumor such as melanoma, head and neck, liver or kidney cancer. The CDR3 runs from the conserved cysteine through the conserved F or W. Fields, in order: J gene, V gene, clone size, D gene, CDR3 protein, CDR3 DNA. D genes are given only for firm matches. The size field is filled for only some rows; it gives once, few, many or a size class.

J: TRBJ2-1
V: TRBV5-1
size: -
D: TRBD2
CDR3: CASSTSGMGDEQFF
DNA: TGCGCCAGCAGTACTAGCGGGATGGGCGATGAGCAGTTCTTC

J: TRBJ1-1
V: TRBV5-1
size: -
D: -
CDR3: CASSLEGLDTEAFF
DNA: TGCGCCAGCAGCTTGGAGGGACTGGACACTGAAGCTTTCTTT

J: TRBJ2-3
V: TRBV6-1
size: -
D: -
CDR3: CASSVGDRGTDTQYF
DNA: TGTGCCAGCAGTGTGGGTGACAGAGGCACAGATACGCAGTATTTT

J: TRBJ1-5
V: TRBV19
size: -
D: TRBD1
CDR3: CASSKPRQGAVQPQHF
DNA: TGTGCCAGTAGTAAACCCCGACAGGGGGCCGTGCAGCCCCAGCATTTT

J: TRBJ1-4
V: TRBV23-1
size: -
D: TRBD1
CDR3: CASSQKPGQGDEKLFF
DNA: TGCGCCAGCAGTCAAAAGCCGGGACAGGGAGATGAAAAACTGTTTTTT

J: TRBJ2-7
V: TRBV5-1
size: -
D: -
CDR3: CASSSATGKYEQYF
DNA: TGCGCCAGCAGCTCAGCAACAGGAAAATACGAGCAGTACTTC

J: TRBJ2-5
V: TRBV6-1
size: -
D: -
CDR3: CASSEPGVPGYQETQYF
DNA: TGTGCCAGCAGTGAACCGGGAGTCCCGGGGTACCAAGAGACCCAGTACTTC

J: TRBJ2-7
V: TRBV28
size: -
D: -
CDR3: CAGVRGESVYEQYF
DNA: TGTGCCGGAGTAAGGGGCGAATCAGTTTACGAGCAGTACTTC

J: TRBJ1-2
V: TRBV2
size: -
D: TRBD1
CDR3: CASRDRGALNYGYTF
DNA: TGTGCCAGCAGAGACAGGGGCGCCCTTAACTATGGCTACACCTTC

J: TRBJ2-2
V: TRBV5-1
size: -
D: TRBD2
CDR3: CASSSSSGRFTGELFF
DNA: TGCGCCAGCAGCTCGTCTAGCGGGAGGTTCACCGGGGAGCTGTTTTTT

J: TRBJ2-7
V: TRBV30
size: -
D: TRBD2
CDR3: CAWRRRRRGGYEQYF
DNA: TGTGCCTGGAGAAGACGCCGGCGGGGGGGCTACGAGCAGTACTTC

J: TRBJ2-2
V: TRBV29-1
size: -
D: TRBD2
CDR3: CSVTAGAGLNTGELFF
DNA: TGCAGCGTGACAGCGGGAGCTGGCTTGAACACCGGGGAGCTGTTTTTT

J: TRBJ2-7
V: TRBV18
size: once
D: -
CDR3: CASSWAGSSYEQYF
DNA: TGTGCCAGCTCTTGGGCGGGGTCCTCCTACGAGCAGTACTTC

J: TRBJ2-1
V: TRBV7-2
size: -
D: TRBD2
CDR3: CASSRLAGNEQFF
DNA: TGTGCCAGCAGCCGACTAGCGGGTAATGAGCAGTTCTTC

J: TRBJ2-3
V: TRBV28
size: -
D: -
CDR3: CASRFVGDTQYF
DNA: TGTGCCAGCAGATTTGTAGGAGATACGCAGTATTTT

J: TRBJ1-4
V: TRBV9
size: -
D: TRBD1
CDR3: CASSATDRAKEKLFF
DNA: TGTGCCAGCAGCGCTACGGACAGGGCGAAGGAAAAACTGTTTTTT

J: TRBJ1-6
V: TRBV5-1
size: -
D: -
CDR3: CASSLAQGSSPLHF
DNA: TGCGCCAGCAGCTTGGCACAGGGATCTTCACCCCTCCACTTT

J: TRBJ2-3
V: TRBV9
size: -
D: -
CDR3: CACSVQDSTDTQYF
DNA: TGTGCCTGCAGCGTACAGGACAGCACAGATACGCAGTATTTT

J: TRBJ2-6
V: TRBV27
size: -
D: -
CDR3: CASSLATPSGANVLTF
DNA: TGTGCCAGCAGTTTAGCAACTCCGTCTGGGGCCAACGTCCTGACTTTC

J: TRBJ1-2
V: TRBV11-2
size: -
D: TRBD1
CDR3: CASSPRQGDGYTF
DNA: TGTGCCAGCAGCCCCCGACAGGGAGATGGCTACACCTTC

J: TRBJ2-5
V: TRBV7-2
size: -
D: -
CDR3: CASSLTPEGTQYF
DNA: TGTGCCAGCAGCTTAACCCCCGAGGGGACCCAGTACTTC

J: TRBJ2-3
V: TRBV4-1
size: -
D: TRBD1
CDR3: CASSQEGTGILDTQYF
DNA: TGCGCCAGCAGCCAAGAAGGGACAGGGATATTAGATACGCAGTATTTT

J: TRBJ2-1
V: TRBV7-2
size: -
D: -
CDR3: CASSLVVSAKANEQFF
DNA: TGTGCCAGCAGCTTAGTAGTCAGCGCAAAAGCCAATGAGCAGTTCTTC

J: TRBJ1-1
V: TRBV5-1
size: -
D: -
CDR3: CASSLEGGGFSEAFF
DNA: TGCGCCAGCAGCCTGGAGGGCGGAGGATTTAGTGAAGCTTTCTTT

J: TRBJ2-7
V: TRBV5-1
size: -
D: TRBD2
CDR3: CASSLAWWGGEQYF
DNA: TGCGCCAGCAGCTTGGCCTGGTGGGGAGGGGAGCAGTACTTC

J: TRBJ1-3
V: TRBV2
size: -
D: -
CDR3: CASRHRLSSGNTIYF
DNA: TGTGCCAGCAGACACAGATTGAGCTCTGGAAACACCATATATTTT

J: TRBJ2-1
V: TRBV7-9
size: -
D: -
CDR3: CASSPGRKSYNEQFF
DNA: TGTGCCAGCAGCCCGGGGAGAAAATCCTACAATGAGCAGTTCTTC

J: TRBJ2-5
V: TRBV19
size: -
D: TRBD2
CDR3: CASSISRGDQETQYF
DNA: TGTGCCAGTAGTATATCGCGGGGGGATCAAGAGACCCAGTACTTC

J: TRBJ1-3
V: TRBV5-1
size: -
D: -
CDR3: CASSLAAENTIYF
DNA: TGCGCCAGCAGCTTGGCCGCAGAAAACACCATATATTTT

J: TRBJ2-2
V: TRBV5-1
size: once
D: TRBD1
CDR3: CASSSNPGTGGTGELFF
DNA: TGCGCCAGCAGCTCGAATCCCGGGACAGGGGGCACCGGGGAGCTGTTTTTT

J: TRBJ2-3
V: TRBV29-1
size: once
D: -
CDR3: CSAGARGGDTQYF
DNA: TGCAGCGCAGGGGCCCGCGGGGGAGATACGCAGTATTTT

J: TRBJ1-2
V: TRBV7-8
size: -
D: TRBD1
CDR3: CASSSDRIYGYTF
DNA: TGTGCCAGCAGCTCGGACAGGATTTATGGCTACACCTTC

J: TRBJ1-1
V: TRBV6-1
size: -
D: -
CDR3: CASGGGANTEAFF
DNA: TGTGCCAGCGGCGGGGGGGCGAACACTGAAGCTTTCTTT

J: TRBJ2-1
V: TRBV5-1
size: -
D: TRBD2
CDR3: CASSPLGLAGGPEFF
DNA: TGCGCCAGCAGCCCTCTCGGGCTAGCGGGAGGGCCGGAGTTCTTC

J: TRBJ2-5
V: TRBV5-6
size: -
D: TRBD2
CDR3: CASSLRGGRETQYF
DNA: TGTGCCAGCAGCTTGCGGGGGGGCCGGGAGACCCAGTACTTC

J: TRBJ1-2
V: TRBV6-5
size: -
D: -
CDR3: CASSQNRDYGYTF
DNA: TGTGCCAGCAGTCAAAACAGGGACTATGGCTACACCTTC

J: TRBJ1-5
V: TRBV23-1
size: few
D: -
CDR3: CASSRSNQPQHF
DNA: TGCGCCAGCAGTCGATCTAATCAGCCCCAGCATTTT

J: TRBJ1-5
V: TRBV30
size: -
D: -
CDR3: CAWSVVWDQPQHF
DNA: TGTGCCTGGAGTGTTGTATGGGATCAGCCCCAGCATTTT

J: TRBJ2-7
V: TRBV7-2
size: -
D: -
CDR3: CASSLARGYEQYF
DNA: TGTGCCAGCAGCTTAGCGAGGGGGTACGAGCAGTACTTC

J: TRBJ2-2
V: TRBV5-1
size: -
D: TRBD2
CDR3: CASSSSGSRTGELFF
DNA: TGCGCCAGCAGTTCCAGCGGGAGTAGGACCGGGGAGCTGTTTTTT

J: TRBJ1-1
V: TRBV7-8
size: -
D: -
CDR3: CASSLGTEAFF
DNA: TGTGCCAGCAGCTTAGGGACTGAAGCTTTCTTT

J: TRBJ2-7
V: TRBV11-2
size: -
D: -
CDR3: CASSLGGSGREQYF
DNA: TGTGCCAGCAGCTTAGGGGGGAGTGGTCGCGAGCAGTACTTC